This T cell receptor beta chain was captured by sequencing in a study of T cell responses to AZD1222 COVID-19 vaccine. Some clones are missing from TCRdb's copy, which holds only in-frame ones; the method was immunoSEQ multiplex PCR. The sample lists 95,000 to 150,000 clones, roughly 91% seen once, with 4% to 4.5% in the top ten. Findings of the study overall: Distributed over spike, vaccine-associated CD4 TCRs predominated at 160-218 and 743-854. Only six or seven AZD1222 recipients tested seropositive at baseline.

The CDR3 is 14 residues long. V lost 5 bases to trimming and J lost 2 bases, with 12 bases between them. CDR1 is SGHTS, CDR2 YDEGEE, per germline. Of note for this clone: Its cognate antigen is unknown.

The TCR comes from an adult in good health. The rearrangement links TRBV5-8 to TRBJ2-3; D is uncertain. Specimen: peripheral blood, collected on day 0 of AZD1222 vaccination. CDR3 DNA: TGTGCCAGCAGGCTTGGCAGAAACACAGATACGCAGTATTTT. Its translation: CASRLGRNTDTQYF.